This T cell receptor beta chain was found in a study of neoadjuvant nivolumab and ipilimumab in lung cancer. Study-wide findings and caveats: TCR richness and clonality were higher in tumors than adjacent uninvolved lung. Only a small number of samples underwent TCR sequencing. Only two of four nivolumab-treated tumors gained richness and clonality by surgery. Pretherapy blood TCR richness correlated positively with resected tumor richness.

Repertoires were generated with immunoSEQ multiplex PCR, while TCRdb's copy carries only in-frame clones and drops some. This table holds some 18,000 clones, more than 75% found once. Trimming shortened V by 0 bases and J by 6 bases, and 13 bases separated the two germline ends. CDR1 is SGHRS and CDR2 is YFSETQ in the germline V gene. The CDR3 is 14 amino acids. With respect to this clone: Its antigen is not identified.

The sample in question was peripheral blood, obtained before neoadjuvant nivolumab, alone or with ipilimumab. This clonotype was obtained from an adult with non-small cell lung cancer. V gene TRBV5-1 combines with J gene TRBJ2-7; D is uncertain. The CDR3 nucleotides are TGCGCCAGCAGCTTGGATGGCGGTCCGGCCGAGCAGTACTTC. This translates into CASSLDGGPAEQYF.